The T cell receptor (beta chain) under discussion was sequenced for a study of OX40 agonist ivuxolimab in advanced cancers. Across the whole study: Three partial responders included one hepatocellular carcinoma patient and two cutaneous melanoma patients. Broader study findings: Both CD4+ and CD8+ T cell populations in blood had undergone clonal expansion by week 6 at 0.1 to 3.0 mg/kg. CD8+ T cells averaged more expanded clones than CD4+.

This CDR3 is built from 15 residues. The ends lost 5 bases at V and 4 bases at J; junction bases unmatched: 5. Per the germline V gene, CDR1 is KGHSH and CDR2 is LQKENI. Details on this clone: Its antigen is not known.

Autoimmune disease history or systemic immunosuppression was exclusionary. Repertoires were generated with immunoSEQ multiplex PCR, while TCRdb's copy carries only in-frame clones and drops some. The table lists roughly 48,000 clones, about four fifths of them singletons. This rearrangement joins TRBV18 to TRBJ2-3, with TRBD2 matching over 11 bases. The sequence derives from an adult with an advanced solid tumor such as melanoma, head and neck, liver or kidney cancer. The specimen comprised CD4+ or CD8+ T cells sorted from blood, sampled in a trial of the OX40 agonist ivuxolimab. The CDR3 bases are TGTGCCAGCTCATCAACGACTAGCGGGGCAGATACGCAGTATTTT. Encoded protein: CASSSTTSGADTQYF.